What follows are 28 T cell receptor beta chains derived from one specimen sequenced in a study of T cell responses to AZD1222 COVID-19 vaccine (TCRdb year 2021). The library was made by the immunoSEQ multiplex PCR assay. This immuneACCESS table, as held by TCRdb, lists in-frame sequences with V and J called but not all clones. Of the missing ones, under half trace to an unresolved V gene in checked studies; the others have no known cause. Counted in this sample were 120,000 or so clones; around 86% of them appeared once. Of the sample, about 3% falls within the top ten clones. Interpreted using the paper, the time point label stands for: about 28 days (+/-7) after the second vaccine dose. The input for sequencing was peripheral blood, taken 28 days after the second AZD1222 dose. The source of these receptors is an adult who received the AZD1222 COVID-19 vaccine.

This clone occurred once. This sequence joins TRBV7-8 and TRBJ1-5; 9 bases align to TRBD1. The V segment lost 5 bases and the J segment 0 bases; nucleotides outside the gene matches: 5. Per the germline V gene, CDR1 is SGHVS and CDR2 is FQNEAQ. CDR3 size: 16 residues. CDR3 residues: CASSARTGDSNQPQHF. CDR3 bases: TGTGCCAGCAGCGCCCGGACAGGGGATAGCAATCAGCCCCAGCATTTT.

The chain is built from TRBV11-3 and TRBJ1-3; D not resolved. Germline CDR1 and CDR2: SGHNT and YENEEA. The CDR3 has 12 residues. V shed 7 bases and J shed 0 bases, with 4 bases lying between them. The CDR3 bases are TGTGCCAGCAACCGCTCTGGAAACACCATATATTTT. This translates into CASNRSGNTIYF.

This rearrangement joins TRBV6-1 to TRBJ2-1, with D possibly TRBD2 on 6 matching bases. The CDR3 is made up of 17 amino acids. V was clipped by 0 bases and J by 1 base, with 13 bases between them. Germline-derived CDR1 and CDR2 are MNHNS and SASEGT. The CDR3 DNA reads as TGTGCCAGCAGTGAAGCGCGGGGTAGCGGATCCTACAATGAGCAGTTCTTC. Translated, it gives CASSEARGSGSYNEQFF.

DNA of the CDR3: TGCGCCAGCAGCGGGGCAGGGGGCATCTATGGCTACACCTTC. Its protein product is CASSGAGGIYGYTF. The chain carries TRBV5-1 and TRBJ1-2; 8 nucleotides align to TRBD1. With 4 bases clipped from V and 4 bases from J, the junction kept 6 bases outside the gene matches. Germline CDR1 is SGHRS and CDR2 is YFSETQ. This CDR3 is built from 14 residues.

The chain carries TRBV19 and TRBJ2-2; TRBD1 aligns across 7 bases. Germline assignment: CDR1 LNHDA and CDR2 SQIVND (reference sequence). Losses at the gene ends were 4 bases for V and 2 bases for J; bases not matched to a gene: 1. This CDR3 spans 14 amino acids. CDR3 in amino acids: CASSRDSNTGELFF. The CDR3 DNA reads TGTGCCAGTAGTAGGGACAGTAACACCGGGGAGCTGTTTTTT. Complete variable domain (other parts from reference TRBV19 and TRBJ2-2): DGGITQSPKYLFRKEGQNVTLSCEQNLNHDAMYWYRQDPGQGLRLIYYSQIVNDFQKGDIAEGYSVSREKKESFPLTVTSAQKNPTAFYLCASSRDSNTGELFFGEGSRLTVL.

V gene TRBV9 combines with J gene TRBJ2-5, with TRBD2 as a possible D gene (6 bases). Trimming shortened V by 0 bases and J by 3 bases, and 9 bases separated the two germline ends. This CDR3 spans 14 amino acids. Germline CDR1 reads SGDLS; CDR2 reads YYNGEE. CDR3 nucleotides: TGTGCCAGCAGCGTAGGGGGCGGGGAAGAGACCCAGTACTTC. Amino acid sequence: CASSVGGGEETQYF.

V usage is TRBV13 and J usage is TRBJ2-7; a weak D match, TRBD1 (5 bases). Germline V gene sequence: CDR1 PRHDT, CDR2 FYEKMQ (reference sequence). V lost 0 bases and J 6 bases, leaving 6 bases between the germline ends. The CDR3 has 12 residues. The DNA for the CDR3 is TGTGCCAGCAGCTTAGGGGGGCTCGAGCAGTACTTC. Its protein is CASSLGGLEQYF.

V and J are TRBV19 and TRBJ2-7; 10 positions agree with TRBD2. This CDR3 contains 15 residues. Looked up from germline, CDR1 is LNHDA and CDR2 is SQIVND (reference sequence). V was clipped by 6 bases and J by 7 bases; unmatched bases: 12. The CDR3 loop reads CASSPSGGARSEQYF. As DNA, the CDR3 is TGTGCCAGTAGCCCAAGCGGGGGGGCACGCTCGGAGCAGTACTTC.

Turning to this clone: Other DNA sequences in the sample encode the same CDR3. This chain links TRBV5-5 with TRBJ2-1, with a weak D call TRBD1 (6 bases). V was cut by 1 base and J by 1 base, with 9 bases left in between. The CDR3 contains 15 residues. CDR1 is SGHKS and CDR2 is YYEKEE in the germline V gene (reference sequence). The CDR3 loop reads CASSLWQGSYNEQFF. The CDR3 region has the DNA TGTGCCAGCAGCTTGTGGCAGGGGTCCTACAATGAGCAGTTCTTC.

V gene TRBV9 combines with J gene TRBJ1-2, with D hard to call. Germline-derived CDR1 and CDR2 are SGDLS and YYNGEE. The CDR3 runs to 12 residues. Trimming stripped 4 bases from V and 4 bases from J, with 8 bases between. CDR3: CASSQAFYGYTF. DNA for the CDR3: TGTGCCAGCAGCCAGGCCTTCTATGGCTACACCTTC.

This chain uses TRBV11-2 with TRBJ2-3; perhaps TRBD2 as D (6 bases). The V end lost 6 bases, the J end lost 1 base, and 17 bases lay between the germline ends. This CDR3 comprises 16 residues. The V gene's germline CDR1 is SGHAT and CDR2 FQNNGV. The CDR3 loop reads CASSQTPGLGTDTQYF. The DNA for the CDR3 is TGTGCCAGCAGTCAAACCCCGGGACTGGGCACAGATACGCAGTATTTT.

V usage is TRBV19 and J usage is TRBJ1-5, with a weak D call TRBD1 (5 bases). Trimming took 6 bases from V and 9 from J, leaving 18 bases between them. The CDR3 runs to 14 residues. From germline, CDR1 is LNHDA and CDR2 SQIVND (reference sequence). CDR3 amino acids: CASSPSGVQGPQHF. In nucleotides, the CDR3 is TGTGCCAGTAGCCCCTCCGGGGTCCAGGGGCCCCAGCATTTT.

CDR3 sequence: CASSEAQRGPHNEQFF. CDR3 DNA: TGTGCCAGCAGTGAAGCGCAGCGGGGGCCGCACAATGAGCAGTTCTTC. The genes are TRBV6-1 and TRBJ2-1, with 8 bases aligning to TRBD2. Trimming cost V 0 bases and J 5 bases; bases outside gene matches: 6. The CDR3 has 16 amino acids. From germline, CDR1 is MNHNS and CDR2 SASEGT.

V gene TRBV7-2 combines with J gene TRBJ1-5; the D is unclear. CDR3 length: 13 residues. Trimming removed 4 bases at V and 1 base at J, with 5 bases between. Per germline, CDR1 SGHTA and CDR2 FQGNSA. The CDR3 nucleotides are TGTGCCAGCAGCTCAGAAAGCAATCAGCCCCAGCATTTT. Its translation is CASSSESNQPQHF.

This chain links TRBV28 with TRBJ2-5; 9 bases line up with TRBD1. CDR1 is MDHEN, CDR2 SYDVKM, per germline. V dropped 4 bases and J dropped 3; count of bases not matched to a gene: 9. The CDR3 extends over 16 amino acids. In DNA form, the CDR3 reads TGTGCCAGCAGTTCTCTACCGGGACAGGGCGAAGAGACCCAGTACTTC. This gives the protein CASSSLPGQGEETQYF.

The chain uses TRBV15 and TRBJ2-4; D not certain. CDR1 is LNHNV, CDR2 YYDKDF, per germline (reference sequence). The ends were cut back, 3 bases at V and 8 bases at J, with 14 bases in the middle. This CDR3 contains 14 residues. The CDR3 sequence: CATSSGRSLDIQYF. In DNA form, the CDR3 reads TGTGCCACCAGCAGCGGACGGTCTTTGGACATTCAGTACTTC.

The rearrangement links TRBV19 to TRBJ1-6; D may be TRBD1 (6 bases). Looked up from germline, CDR1 is LNHDA and CDR2 is SQIVND (reference sequence). V gave up 3 bases and J gave up 7 bases, with 19 bases separating them. The CDR3 sequence is 17 residues long. Here the CDR3 reads CASSIVPGALRNSPLHF. The CDR3 DNA sequence: TGTGCCAGTAGTATCGTCCCAGGGGCCCTTCGCAATTCACCCCTCCACTTT.

The chain uses TRBV3-1 (or the pseudogene TRBV3-2) and TRBJ2-7; 7 positions agree with TRBD1. The CDR3 contains 13 residues. Germline values: CDR1 LGHDT, CDR2 YNNKEL (reference sequence). V lost 5 bases, J lost 4 bases, and 5 bases stayed unmatched. CDR3 nucleotides: TGTGCCAGCAGCGAGGGGGCCTTTTACGAGCAGTACTTC. Its protein product is CASSEGAFYEQYF.

The chain has TRBV19 and TRBJ1-1; possible D gene TRBD1, 6 bases. The V gene lost 1 base and the J gene lost 5 bases, with 11 bases spanning the gap. This CDR3 region has 14 residues. From germline, CDR1 is LNHDA and CDR2 SQIVND (reference sequence). The CDR3 sequence is CASSIGQERTEAFF. For the CDR3, the DNA is TGTGCCAGTAGTATAGGACAGGAGCGTACTGAAGCTTTCTTT.

The chain has TRBV5-1 and TRBJ1-2, with TRBD1 as a possible D gene (6 bases). Per the germline V gene, CDR1 is SGHRS and CDR2 is YFSETQ. CDR3 length equals 12 residues. Trimming pared 2 bases from V and 7 bases from J, leaving 9 bases between. Written as DNA, the CDR3 is TGCGCCAGCAGCTTCAGAGGGGGTGGCTACACCTTC. Amino acids: CASSFRGGGYTF.

This clone showed up just once. The V gene is TRBV7-2, the J gene TRBJ2-4; D is uncertain. The length of the CDR3 is 13 residues. The V and J ends lost 5 bases and 1 base respectively, with 6 bases between them. CDR1 is SGHTA, CDR2 FQGNSA, per germline. CDR3 in DNA: TGTGCCAGCAGCCCAGGTGCCAAAAACATTCAGTACTTC. It translates to CASSPGAKNIQYF.

V gene TRBV3-1 (or the pseudogene TRBV3-2) combines with J gene TRBJ2-3; D gene ambiguous. CDR1 LGHDT and CDR2 YNNKEL come from the germline V gene (reference sequence). Trimming pared 3 bases from V and 2 bases from J, leaving 9 bases between. The CDR3 is 14 amino acids. The CDR3 nucleotides are TGTGCCAGCAGCCAGAGGAGTCTCACAGATACGCAGTATTTT. Residues: CASSQRSLTDTQYF.

The rearrangement joins TRBV12-5 to TRBJ2-7; TRBD2 agrees at 12 bases. V shed 7 bases and J 3 bases; nucleotides not matched to a gene: 4. CDR3 length equals 14 residues. CDR1 LGHNT and CDR2 FRNRAP come from the germline V gene. CDR3 loop: CASDSSGGGYEQYF. CDR3 nucleotide sequence: TGTGCTAGTGATTCTAGCGGGGGGGGCTACGAGCAGTACTTC. Combining the CDR3 with reference TRBV12-5 and TRBJ2-7 gives the whole variable domain DARVTQTPRHKVTEMGQEVTMRCQPILGHNTVFWYRQTMMQGLELLAYFRNRAPLDDSGMPKDRFSAEMPDATLATLKIQPSEPRDSAVYFCASDSSGGGYEQYFGPGTRLTVT.

This rearrangement joins TRBV4-2 to TRBJ1-4; the match to TRBD1 covers 9 bases. Looked up from germline, CDR1 is LGHNA and CDR2 is YNFKEQ. The CDR3 is 16 amino acids. After removal of 0 bases from V and 8 bases from J, the junction contained 7 bases not matched to a gene. This CDR3 reads CASSQDRGQGTEKLFF. The CDR3 DNA is TGTGCCAGCAGCCAAGATAGAGGACAGGGGACAGAAAAACTGTTTTTT.

This chain joins TRBV11-3 and TRBJ2-1, with D unclear. This CDR3 has 16 residues. Germline assignment: CDR1 SGHNT and CDR2 YENEEA. Deletions cut 5 bases from V and 0 bases from J, with 14 bases between. CDR3 DNA sequence: TGTGCCAGCAGCCCTCCGGTTTATCTCTCCTACAATGAGCAGTTCTTC. It codes for CASSPPVYLSYNEQFF. The full variable domain, completed using reference TRBV11-3 and TRBJ2-1, is EAGVVQSPRYKIIEKKQPVAFWCNPISGHNTLYWYLQNLGQGPELLIRYENEEAVDDSQLPKDRFSAERLKGVDSTLKIQPAELGDSAVYLCASSPPVYLSYNEQFFGPGTRLTVL.

V and J are TRBV6-5 and TRBJ2-3, with TRBD2 matching over 12 bases. J lost 4 bases, V lost 6 bases, and 5 bases had no gene match. There are 15 residues in the CDR3. CDR1 and CDR2 from the germline V gene are MNHEY and SVGAGI. The CDR3 bases are TGTGCCAGCAGGTATCTAGCGGGGGGGCCAGATACGCAGTATTTT. It codes for CASRYLAGGPDTQYF.

The V gene is TRBV19, the J gene TRBJ1-5; a possible D gene is TRBD1 (6 bases). The germline V gene encodes CDR1 LNHDA and CDR2 SQIVND (reference sequence). V gave up 1 base and J gave up 6 bases, with 7 bases separating them. The CDR3 sequence is 13 residues long. The CDR3 spells CASSIVGGQPQHF. CDR3 in DNA: TGTGCCAGTAGTATAGTAGGGGGTCAGCCCCAGCATTTT. The variable domain in full, with the rest retrieved from reference TRBV19 and TRBJ1-5, is DGGITQSPKYLFRKEGQNVTLSCEQNLNHDAMYWYRQDPGQGLRLIYYSQIVNDFQKGDIAEGYSVSREKKESFPLTVTSAQKNPTAFYLCASSIVGGQPQHFGDGTRLSIL.

This chain connects TRBV3-1 (or the pseudogene TRBV3-2) to TRBJ1-1; 11 bases are a match to TRBD1. This CDR3 is 14 amino acids long. CDR1 is LGHDT and CDR2 is YNNKEL in the germline V gene (reference sequence). The V gene end was trimmed by 7 bases and the J gene end by 11 bases; junction bases not matched to a gene: 12. The CDR3 nucleotides read TGTGCCAGCACCGGGGACAGGGGGATCTTCTGGGCTTTCTTT. Amino acid sequence: CASTGDRGIFWAFF.